This TCR beta chain was sequenced during a study of cytomegalovirus exposure and HLA in healthy donors. This cohort consisted of healthy bone marrow donors. Study-wide results and caveats: Based on reports, TCR beta sequences accurately predicted HLA-A and HLA-B alleles for most subjects. DRB1 showed the most TCR associations and HLA-C the fewest in a later analysis, as rates varied by HLA locus. Compared with the roughly 670-donor mean, an Asian-associated ancestry cluster reportedly had fewer N-insertions, according to a later analysis.

Remarks on this clone: Its antigen is not identified. Other DNA sequences of this sample code for an identical CDR3.

Germline V gives CDR1 SEHNR, CDR2 FQNEAQ (reference sequence). This CDR3 spans 14 amino acids. V shed 3 bases and J 5 bases; nucleotides not matched to a gene: 0. Both 60 Vbeta primers and 13 Jbeta primers went into the PCR. Assay: immunoSEQ multiplex PCR; the TCRdb copy retains only in-frame clones and omits some. Among 180,000 or so clones, roughly 74% were seen once, and the ten largest hold about 7.7%. Sequenced input: PBMCs. The V call is TRBV7-9, the J call TRBJ2-5; 13 positions match TRBD2. The clonotype originates from a woman between 40 and 55 years old in good health and CMV-seropositive. CDR3 amino acids: CASSLTSGRETQYF. CDR3 in DNA: TGTGCCAGCAGCTTGACTAGCGGGAGGGAGACCCAGTACTTC.